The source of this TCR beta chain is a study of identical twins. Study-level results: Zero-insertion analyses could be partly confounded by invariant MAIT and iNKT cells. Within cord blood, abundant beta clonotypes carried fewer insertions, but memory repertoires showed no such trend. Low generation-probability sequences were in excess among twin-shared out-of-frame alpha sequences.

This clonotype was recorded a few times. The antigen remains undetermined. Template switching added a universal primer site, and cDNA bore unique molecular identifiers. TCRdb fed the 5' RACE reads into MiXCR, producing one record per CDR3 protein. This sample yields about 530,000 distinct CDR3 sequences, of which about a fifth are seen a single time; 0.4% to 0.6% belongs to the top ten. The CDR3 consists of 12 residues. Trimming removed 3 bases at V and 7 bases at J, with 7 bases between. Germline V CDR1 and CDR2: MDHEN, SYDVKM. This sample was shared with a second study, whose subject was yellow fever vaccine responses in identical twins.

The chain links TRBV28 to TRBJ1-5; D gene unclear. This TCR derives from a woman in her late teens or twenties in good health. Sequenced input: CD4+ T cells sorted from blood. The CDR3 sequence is CASSLETQPQHF. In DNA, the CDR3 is TGTGCCAGCAGTTTGGAGACCCAGCCCCAGCATTTT.